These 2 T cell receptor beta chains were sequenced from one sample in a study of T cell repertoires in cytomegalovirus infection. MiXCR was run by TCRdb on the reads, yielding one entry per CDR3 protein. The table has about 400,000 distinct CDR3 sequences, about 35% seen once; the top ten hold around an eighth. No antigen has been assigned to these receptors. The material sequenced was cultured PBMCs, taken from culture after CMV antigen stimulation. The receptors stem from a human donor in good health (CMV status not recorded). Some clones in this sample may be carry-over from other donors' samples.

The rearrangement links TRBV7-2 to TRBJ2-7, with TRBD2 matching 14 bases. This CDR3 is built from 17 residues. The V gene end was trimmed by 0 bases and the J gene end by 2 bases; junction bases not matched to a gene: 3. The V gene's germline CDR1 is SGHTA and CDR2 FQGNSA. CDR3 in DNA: TGTGCCAGCAGCTTAGCGGGACTAGCGGGAGATCCCTACGAGCAGTACGTC. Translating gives CASSLAGLAGDPYEQYV.

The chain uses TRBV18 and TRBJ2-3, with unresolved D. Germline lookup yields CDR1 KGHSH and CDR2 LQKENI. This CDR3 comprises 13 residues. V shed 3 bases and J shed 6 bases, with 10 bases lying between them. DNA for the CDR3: TGTGCCAGCTCACCGACAAATGGGGATACGCAGTATTTT. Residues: CASSPTNGDTQYF.